The 6 T cell receptor beta chains below come from one sample, sequenced in a study of T cells in Graves' hyperthyroidism and ophthalmopathy. It was RNA transcripts that yielded the amplified TCR beta CDR3 regions. The HTBI primer set drove a first-round RT-PCR of the TCR CDR3. In TCRdb, the multiplex PCR reads were re-called with MiXCR into one record per CDR3 protein. Of about 520,000 distinct CDR3 sequences listed, around a quarter are singletons. The source material was blood. These receptors were taken from a woman in her thirties with Graves' ophthalmopathy.

This clonotype was counted at least ten times. The gene calls are TRBV7-3 and TRBJ1-2, with 8 bases that match TRBD1. The CDR3 is 15 amino acids. The J segment lost 8 bases and the V segment lost 0 bases, leaving 8 bases of the junction unmatched. Looked up from germline, CDR1 is SGHTA and CDR2 is FQGTGA. DNA of the CDR3: TGTGCCAGCAGCTTAACGCCAAGCAGGGGGCAGGGCTACACCTTC. This sequence encodes CASSLTPSRGQGYTF.

This clonotype was seen many times. The V and J genes are TRBV20-1 and TRBJ2-5; TRBD2 matches 9 bases. CDR3 length equals 15 residues. Looked up from germline, CDR1 is DFQATT and CDR2 is SNEGSKA (reference sequence). With V trimmed by 3 bases and J by 2 bases, 7 bases remained unmatched. Here the CDR3 reads CSARELAGGQETQYF. Written as DNA, the CDR3 is TGCAGTGCTAGGGAACTAGCGGGCGGACAAGAGACCCAGTACTTC.

The chain carries TRBV12-3 or TRBV12-4 and TRBJ1-5, with D hard to call. The CDR3 length is 15 residues. V was trimmed by 3 bases and J by 0 bases, leaving 9 bases between them. Written as DNA, the CDR3 is TGTGCCAGCAGTTTTCGAGGGTTTAGCAATCAGCCCCAGCATTTT. Translation: CASSFRGFSNQPQHF.

This clonotype was observed many times. The chain links TRBV27 to TRBJ2-7; weak D call: TRBD2 (6 bases). CDR1 MNHEY and CDR2 SMNVEV come from the germline V gene (reference sequence). There are 16 residues in the CDR3. V lost 5 bases and J 0 bases, leaving 17 bases between the germline ends. CDR3 residues: CASSGPGVQSSYEQYF. DNA of the CDR3: TGTGCCAGCAGTGGCCCGGGAGTGCAAAGCTCCTACGAGCAGTACTTC.

This clonotype was seen at least ten times. The rearrangement links TRBV6-2 or TRBV6-3 to TRBJ1-2, with unresolved D. Per germline, CDR1 MNHEY and CDR2 SVGEGT. V lost 6 bases, J lost 2 bases, and 16 bases lay in between. CDR3 size: 15 residues. In DNA form, the CDR3 reads TGTGCCAGCAGCCCCCGGACGGAAATCAACTATGGCTACACCTTC. Amino acid sequence: CASSPRTEINYGYTF.

The rearrangement uses TRBV14 and TRBJ1-2; unclear D gene. V lost 0 bases to trimming and J lost 3 bases, with 8 bases between them. CDR1 SGHDN and CDR2 FVKESK come from the germline V gene. CDR3 length equals 14 residues. The DNA of the CDR3 is TGTGCCAGCAGCCAAGACGGCAGATACTATGGCTACACCTTC. Residues: CASSQDGRYYGYTF. Based on the CDR3 plus reference TRBV14 and TRBJ1-2, the full variable domain is EAGVTQFPSHSVIEKGQTVTLRCDPISGHDNLYWYRRVMGKEIKFLLHFVKESKQDESGMPNNRFLAERTGGTYSTLKVQPAELEDSGVYFCASSQDGRYYGYTFGSGTRLTVV.